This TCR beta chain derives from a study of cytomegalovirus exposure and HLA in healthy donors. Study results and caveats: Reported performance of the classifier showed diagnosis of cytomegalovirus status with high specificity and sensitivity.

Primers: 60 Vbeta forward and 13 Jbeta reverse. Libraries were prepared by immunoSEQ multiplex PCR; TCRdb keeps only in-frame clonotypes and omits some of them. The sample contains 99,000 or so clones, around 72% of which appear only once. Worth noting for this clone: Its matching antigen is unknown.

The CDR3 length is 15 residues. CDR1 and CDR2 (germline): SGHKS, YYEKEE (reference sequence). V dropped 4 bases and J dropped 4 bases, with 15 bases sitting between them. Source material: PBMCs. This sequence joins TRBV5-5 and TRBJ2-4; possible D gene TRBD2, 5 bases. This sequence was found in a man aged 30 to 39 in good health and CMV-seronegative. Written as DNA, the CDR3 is TGTGCCAGCAGCCCCGACGGGGTGCCAAAAAACATTCAGTACTTC. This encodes CASSPDGVPKNIQYF.